Sequencing of this T cell receptor (beta chain) was carried out in a study of shared clonotypes between healthy human individuals. Data came from immunoSEQ multiplex PCR; TCRdb stores just in-frame clones and leaves some out. The table lists more than 400,000 clones, about 95% of them singletons. The CDR3 loop spans 13 amino acids. Germline V CDR1 and CDR2: SEHNR, FQNEAQ (reference sequence). Trimming shortened V by 1 base and J by 5 bases, and 8 bases separated the two germline ends. The sequence was obtained from a woman aged 25 to 45 in good health. The chain employs TRBV7-9 and TRBJ1-1, with D perhaps TRBD1 (5 bases). The sample was naive CD4+ T cells sorted from blood. Subset of the sample: CD45RA+ positively selected. The CDR3: CASSLGGTTEAFF. CDR3 nucleotides: TGTGCCAGCAGCTTAGGAGGGACGACTGAAGCTTTCTTT.